This entry features one TCR beta chain sequence. What it binds is unknown. Assay used: immunoSEQ multiplex PCR; TCRdb lists only in-frame clones, some missing. The table has 45,000 to 50,000 clones, around 89% seen once. Indicated time point: week 35, safety follow-up. Alongside topical imiquimod, each dose of vaccine comprised 300 ug of mutant IDH1 20-mer peptide. Scheduled for weeks 1, 3, 5, 7, 11, 15, 19 and 23, eight vaccinations were given to patients. This sample is drawn from a study of a mutant IDH1 vaccine in newly diagnosed glioma. About the study: Held at week 35, visit V12 was the safety follow-up, and visit V13 followed at week 47.

The J segment lost 0 bases and the V segment lost 3 bases, leaving 13 bases of the junction unmatched. This CDR3 comprises 18 residues. Germline values: CDR1 SGHRS, CDR2 YFSETQ. The starting material was PBMCs, obtained from a glioma patient whose treatment included an IDH1 peptide vaccine. This sequence originates from a woman between 35 and 50 years old with glioma. This chain connects TRBV5-1 to TRBJ2-7; 9 bases map to TRBD1. The CDR3 region has the DNA TGCGCCAGCAGCTACCGAGAGACCGGGACAGGGAGCTCCTACGAGCAGTACTTC. Residues: CASSYRETGTGSSYEQYF. Combining the CDR3 with reference TRBV5-1 and TRBJ2-7 gives the whole variable domain KAGVTQTPRYLIKTRGQQVTLSCSPISGHRSVSWYQQTPGQGLQFLFEYFSETQRNKGNFPGRFSGRQFSNSRSEMNVSTLELGDSALYLCASSYRETGTGSSYEQYFGPGTRLTVT.